This T cell receptor beta chain was documented in a study of cytomegalovirus exposure and HLA in healthy donors. Per the germline V gene, CDR1 is SGDLS and CDR2 is YYNGEE. The V gene lost 4 bases and the J gene lost 0 bases, with 13 bases spanning the gap. This CDR3 is 15 amino acids long. The table came from immunoSEQ multiplex PCR; TCRdb's copy has only in-frame clones and leaves some out. Of more than 120,000 clones in the sample, roughly 89% were seen once. This sequence originates from a young man in good health and CMV-seropositive. This rearrangement joins TRBV9 to TRBJ1-2; D is uncertain. The sample was PBMCs. CDR3 DNA: TGTGCCAGCAGCTCCCAAGACGGAGCTAACTATGGCTACACCTTC. Protein product: CASSSQDGANYGYTF.